This note documents a single T cell receptor beta chain sequence. Its antigen is currently unknown. The source of the sample is a study of cytomegalovirus exposure and HLA in healthy donors. Study-level points and caveats: Later, an analysis showed that TCR beta chains associated with HLA were more clonally expanded than others that were equally common.

The primer mix had 60 Vbeta and 13 Jbeta primers. TCRdb's table, derived via immunoSEQ multiplex PCR, lists solely in-frame clones and lacks some. Of 100,000 to 150,000 clones listed, roughly 69% were seen once; the top ten hold about 3%. The CDR3 runs to 16 residues. Germline V gene sequence: CDR1 SGDLS, CDR2 YYNGEE. The TCR originated in a human donor in good health. The J gene is TRBJ2-5, the V gene TRBV9, with 12 positions matching TRBD1. The J call may not be correct, given that the DNA end is closer to TRBJ2-7. Sequencing used PBMCs. The CDR3 sequence: CASSVAGQGAPYEQYF. The CDR3 nucleotides read TGTGCCAGCAGCGTAGCGGGACAGGGGGCCCCCTACGAGCAGTACTTC.